This entry lists 10 T cell receptor beta chains sequenced from one sample in a study of Graves' ophthalmopathy and Graves' hyperthyroidism. RNA transcripts were the source from which TCR beta CDR3 regions were amplified. First-round RT-PCR employed HTBI primers, with a second-round multiplex PCR after it. Each CDR3 protein gets one entry after TCRdb re-called the multiplex PCR reads with MiXCR. The profile covers hundreds of thousands of distinct CDR3 sequences, with roughly 21% appearing a single time and approximately 3.2% taken by the ten largest. Sequencing was performed on peripheral blood. These receptors were taken from a woman under 30 with stable Graves' hyperthyroidism.

This clonotype was detected ten times or more. V gene TRBV4-3 combines with J gene TRBJ2-2, with 9 bases lining up with TRBD2. CDR3 size: 18 residues. Per the germline V gene, CDR1 is LGHNA and CDR2 is YSLEER. The J segment lost 2 bases and the V segment lost 2 bases, leaving 9 bases of the junction unmatched. The CDR3 region is CASSQQPGLADNTGELFF. The CDR3 DNA sequence: TGCGCCAGCAGCCAACAGCCGGGACTAGCAGACAACACCGGGGAGCTGTTTTTT.

V is TRBV11-2 and J is TRBJ1-1; TRBD1 matches at 7 bases. V was clipped by 5 bases and J by 2 bases; unmatched bases: 8. Germline V gives CDR1 SGHAT, CDR2 FQNNGV. This CDR3 region has 15 residues. The CDR3 loop is CASSQEQGRNTEAFF. The CDR3 nucleotides are TGTGCCAGCAGCCAAGAACAGGGGCGTAACACTGAAGCTTTCTTT. The full variable domain, its missing parts supplied by reference TRBV11-2 and TRBJ1-1, is EAGVAQSPRYKIIEKRQSVAFWCNPISGHATLYWYQQILGQGPKLLIQFQNNGVVDDSQLPKDRFSAERLKGVDSTLKIQPAKLEDSAVYLCASSQEQGRNTEAFFGQGTRLTVV.

This clonotype has a count of ten or more. CDR3 coding DNA: TGCAGTGCTATTTTAGGTCTCTACGAGCAGTACTTC. Its translation: CSAILGLYEQYF. This chain uses TRBV20-1 with TRBJ2-7; D is unresolved. The length of the CDR3 is 12 residues. Trimming took off 4 bases at V and 3 bases at J, with 10 bases between the two ends. CDR1 and CDR2 (germline): DFQATT, SNEGSKA (reference sequence).

This clonotype was counted ten times or more. The chain uses TRBV2 and TRBJ2-2; D is uncertain. The germline V gene has CDR1 SNHLY and CDR2 FYNNEI. This CDR3 is 14 amino acids long. Trimming shortened V by 0 bases and J by 6 bases, and 8 bases separated the two germline ends. The CDR3 sequence: CASSEASPPGELFF. CDR3 nucleotides: TGTGCCAGCAGTGAAGCTAGCCCTCCCGGGGAGCTGTTTTTT.

There are many counts of this clonotype. The V gene is TRBV5-1, the J gene TRBJ2-7, with D perhaps given as TRBD1 or TRBD2 (5 bases each). V shed 5 bases and J shed 1 base, with 16 bases lying between them. Germline-derived CDR1 and CDR2 are SGHRS and YFSETQ. The CDR3 contains 15 residues. The CDR3 DNA is TGCGCCAGCAGTACCGGGACGACGGGTTCCTACGAGCAGTACTTC. Translation: CASSTGTTGSYEQYF. Complete variable domain (other parts from reference TRBV5-1 and TRBJ2-7): KAGVTQTPRYLIKTRGQQVTLSCSPISGHRSVSWYQQTPGQGLQFLFEYFSETQRNKGNFPGRFSGRQFSNSRSEMNVSTLELGDSALYLCASSTGTTGSYEQYFGPGTRLTVT.

With regard to this clonotype: Lacking the conserved final phenylalanine or tryptophan, this CDR3 likely reflects a read error. This chain joins TRBV12-5 and TRBJ2-2; D is uncertain. The CDR3 spans 13 residues. From germline, CDR1 is LGHNT and CDR2 FRNRAP. The V end was cut by 4 bases, the J end by 7 bases, with 10 bases between. For the CDR3, the DNA is TGTGCTAGTGGTTCCTCCGGGCACGGGGAGCTGTTTGAT. Encoded protein: CASGSSGHGELFD.

This clonotype appeared many times. The J gene is TRBJ2-5, the V gene TRBV2; no clear D gene. V was cut by 3 bases and J by 1 base, with 9 bases left in between. CDR3 length: 14 amino acids. The germline V gene has CDR1 SNHLY and CDR2 FYNNEI. CDR3 sequence reads: CASSESNSQETQYF. The CDR3 DNA reads TGTGCCAGCAGTGAGAGTAATAGCCAAGAGACCCAGTACTTC.

This clonotype came up many times. Here the CDR3 DNA reads TGTGCCATCAGTGTTGGCGGTGAAATAACCGAGCAGTACTTC. It codes for CAISVGGEITEQYF. The chain is built from TRBV10-3 and TRBJ2-7; D is unclear. Trimming took 4 bases from V and 6 from J, leaving 16 bases between them. CDR3 length: 14 amino acids. Germline values: CDR1 ENHRY, CDR2 SYGVKD.

CDR3 in amino acids: CASSHSDITNTGELFF. The DNA for the CDR3 is TGTGCCAGCAGCCATTCGGACATAACCAACACCGGGGAGCTGTTTTTT. The chain uses TRBV11-2 and TRBJ2-2; TRBD1 might be the D (5 bases). This CDR3 comprises 16 residues. V gave up 5 bases and J gave up 2 bases, with 15 bases separating them. CDR1 and CDR2 from the germline V gene are SGHAT and FQNNGV.

In its sample, this clonotype was seen many times. The chain combines TRBV19 with TRBJ1-1; 7 nucleotides match TRBD1. CDR3 length: 15 amino acids. The germline gives CDR1 LNHDA, CDR2 SQIVND (reference sequence). The J segment lost 3 bases and the V segment lost 7 bases, leaving 11 bases of the junction unmatched. The DNA of the CDR3 is TGTGCCAGTACCCCAGACAGGGACTACGACACTGAAGCTTTCTTT. Amino acid sequence: CASTPDRDYDTEAFF.